This T cell receptor (beta chain) was obtained from a study of T cell responses to AZD1222 COVID-19 vaccine (dated by TCRdb to the early 2020s). Notes on the research overall: AZD1222 recipients given second doses at about 4 weeks or at about 12 weeks were pooled, since spike-specific TCR depth and breadth were not found to differ between the two schedules. Trial participants were enrolled by age into subgroups of 18-55, 56-69 and 70-plus years, and around 140, 26 and 57 TCR-sequenced participants, respectively, were included in these subgroups. A total of 230 to 250 trial participants underwent TCR sequencing, of whom 207 had received two doses of AZD1222 and roughly 26 had received two doses of the MenACWY control vaccine. Paper-wide results and their limitations: Most participants were white British and females outnumbered males, and the authors suggested that clonal diversity may have been underestimated. The 56-69-year group was small, and its depth increase did not reach significance, likely because of low power. Reportedly, close to half of the unique spike-specific TCRs recognized epitopes lying outside the regions that are mutated in the B.1.351 and B.1.1.7 variants. No day 14 peak-response samples were available, so repertoires were characterized only after the peak T cell response. Vaccine-associated CD4 TCRs spanned the whole spike protein, with dominant responses in regions 160-218 and 743-854. After two AZD1222 doses, spike-specific TCR breadth and depth were significantly higher than at day 0 and than in MenACWY recipients. Conclusions about previously exposed vaccinees are limited because only six or seven AZD1222 recipients were SARS-CoV-2 seropositive at baseline.

As regards this clone: The antigen it recognizes is unknown. It has no much larger one-base neighbor in the sample; base qualities were not kept.

The time point label for this specimen denotes: baseline before first vaccination. The vaccinee samples were drawn from two UK trials, COV001 and COV002, one of which was a single-blind randomized controlled phase 2/3 trial testing AZD1222 (ChAdOx1 nCoV-19) in healthy adults. For TCRbeta chain sequencing, PBMC samples were collected from trial participants at day 0 and at day 28 after the second dose. The CDR3 regions of human TCRbeta chains were analyzed by immunosequencing. From the authors' description of their analysis: TCRs in the repertoires were compared against a reference library of SARS-CoV-2-specific TCRs that had been generated with the MIRA antigen-specificity platform. Breadth meant the fraction of unique TCRs that were SARS-CoV-2-associated, whereas depth meant the fraction of total T cells that were SARS-CoV-2-associated. Using the MIRA data, each spike-specific TCR was assigned both to the spike region to which the TCR was reactive and to a CD4 or CD8 class. Log10-transformed breadth and depth values were compared by one-way ANOVA with Sidak's multiple comparisons tests. In its TCRdb copy, this immuneACCESS table keeps in-frame sequences only and misses some clones. Where compared with another copy, unresolved V genes explain less than half of these, and the others have no known cause. V, J and clone size reflect that table, while D and trimming were determined from the DNA. The sample profile shows 60,000 to 65,000 clones; about 70% of them were found once. The ten most abundant clones make up around 15% of the sample.

V is shortened by 0 bases, J by 3 bases, and the region joining them spans 12 bases. The germline V gene specifies SGHRS as CDR1 and YFSETQ as CDR2. The CDR3 holds 15 amino acids from the cysteine to the phenylalanine. Solely the CDR3 DNA is kept, with 45 bases framed from the first base. The clonotype comes from an adult in good health. The chain is made from TRBV5-1 and TRBJ1-2; no D segment can be confidently identified. The material was peripheral blood, obtained on day 0 of AZD1222 vaccination. The sequenced DNA is TGCGCCAGCAGCTTGGATCCGGGTCAAGACTATGGCTACACCTTC. Its amino acids are CASSLDPGQDYGYTF.